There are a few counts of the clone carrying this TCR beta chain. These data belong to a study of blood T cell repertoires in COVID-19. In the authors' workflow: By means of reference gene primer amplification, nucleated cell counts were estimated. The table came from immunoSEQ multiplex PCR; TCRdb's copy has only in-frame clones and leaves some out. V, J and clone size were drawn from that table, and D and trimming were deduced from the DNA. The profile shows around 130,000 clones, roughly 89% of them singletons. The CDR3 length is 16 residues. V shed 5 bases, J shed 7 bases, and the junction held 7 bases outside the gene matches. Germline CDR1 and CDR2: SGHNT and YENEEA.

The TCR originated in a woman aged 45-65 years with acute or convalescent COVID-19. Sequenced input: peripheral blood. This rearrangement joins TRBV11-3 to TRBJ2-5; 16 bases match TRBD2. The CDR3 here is CASSLTGTSGGGTQYF. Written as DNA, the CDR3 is TGTGCCAGCAGCCTAACCGGGACTAGCGGGGGGGGGACCCAGTACTTC.